This T cell receptor (beta chain) was captured in a study of CD4 and CD8 cells across lung adenocarcinoma regions. In TCRdb, the PCR reads were re-called with MiXCR into one record per CDR3 protein. The sample records around 15,000 distinct CDR3 sequences, approximately 40% being singletons. Germline CDR1 is WSHSY and CDR2 is SAAADI. Between the trimmed V and J ends, which lost 8 bases and 10 bases, there was a span of 12 bases. This CDR3 has 11 amino acids. Samples came from patients with localized non-small cell lung adenocarcinoma. The chain has TRBV10-2 and TRBJ2-1; tentative D call: TRBD1 (5 bases). This sequence was found in a male donor with lung adenocarcinoma. The CD4 and CD8 labels of this study may be unreliable. The sequenced material came from CD4+ T cells from the center of a lung tumor. CDR3 sequence: CASLQGYEQFF. Written as DNA, the CDR3 is TGCGCCAGCCTTCAGGGCTACGAGCAGTTCTTC.